This T cell receptor (beta chain) emerged from a study of blood T cells in healthy people across ages. Overall study results and limits: Diversity estimated from one million T cells was considered an underestimate.

With 0 bases removed from V and 0 bases from J, the gap between germline ends came to 4 bases. The CDR3 loop spans 14 amino acids. Germline V lookup: CDR1 LNHNV, CDR2 YYDKDF (reference sequence). A sample-barcoded 5' primer and a J-beta primer mix were used in a second PCR of roughly 6 to 12 cycles. Every cDNA molecule bore a tag from a template-switch adaptor containing 12 random nucleotides. TCRdb re-derived calls from the 5' RACE reads in MiXCR, one entry per CDR3 protein. The profile covers about 640,000 distinct CDR3 sequences, with approximately 50% appearing a single time and 30% to 45% taken by the ten largest. As to this clonotype: Its antigen is still unknown.

The TCR sequence derives from a man aged 55 to 70 in good health. The sequencing input was blood. This chain uses TRBV15 with TRBJ2-3; D gene uncertain. This chain's CDR3 is CATSRDGSTDTQYF. The CDR3 region has the DNA TGTGCCACCAGCAGAGACGGGAGCACAGATACGCAGTATTTT.